The 14 T cell receptor beta chains below were found in one sample sequenced in a study of vaccination and CD4 T cells after COVID-19. Treatment noted: roughly nine-day PBMC culture with coronavirus spike peptide pools or control peptides (ViraFEST assay). These CD4+ T cells came from an unexposed donor, sampled before the COVID-19 pandemic (2011-2018). Once obtained from cultured CD4+ T cells, the DNA was sequenced using the Oncomine TCR Beta short-read assay. Cultures of CD4+ T cells served as the source for extracting genomic DNA. TCRdb itself ran the PCR reads through MiXCR, one entry per CDR3 protein. Seen here are about 12,000 distinct CDR3 sequences, roughly 35% observed once, and the top ten hold about 15%. Their antigens remain unidentified. The material sequenced was CD4+ T cells from blood, cultured in vitro. The receptors shown here come from a human donor in good health.

This clonotype has only a few counts. V and J are TRBV27 and TRBJ1-5; D gene unclear. This CDR3 comprises 13 residues. Germline lookup yields CDR1 MNHEY and CDR2 SMNVEV (reference sequence). V was trimmed by 3 bases and J by 2 bases, leaving 5 bases between them. DNA for the CDR3: TGTGCCAGCAGTTTGCGTGGCAATCAGCCCCAGCATTTT. It codes for CASSLRGNQPQHF.

This clonotype was recorded once. The chain uses TRBV20-1 and TRBJ2-1, with D unresolved. The CDR3 has 12 amino acids. Germline CDR1 and CDR2: DFQATT and SNEGSKA (reference sequence). Deletions cut 0 bases from V and 8 bases from J, with 8 bases between. CDR3 sequence (DNA): TGCAGTGCTAGAGACGCTGGGCATGAGCAGTTCTTC. Protein product: CSARDAGHEQFF.

The chain employs TRBV20-1 and TRBJ2-7; D is possibly TRBD1 or TRBD2 (5 bases each). This CDR3 is built from 13 residues. V dropped 7 bases and J dropped 2 bases, with 15 bases sitting between them. Looked up from germline, CDR1 is DFQATT and CDR2 is SNEGSKA (reference sequence). The CDR3 DNA sequence: TGCAGTGTCCATATTCGAGGGGCCTACGAGCAGTACTTC. The encoded protein is CSVHIRGAYEQYF.

In its sample, this clonotype was seen a few times. This chain connects TRBV20-1 to TRBJ1-1, with D uncertain. The CDR3 contains 12 residues. Germline CDR1 is DFQATT and CDR2 is SNEGSKA (reference sequence). V dropped 3 bases and J dropped 4 bases, with 9 bases sitting between them. In DNA form, the CDR3 reads TGCAGTGCTAGCCGAGGGATCACTGAAGCTTTCTTT. It specifies CSASRGITEAFF.

V usage is TRBV20-1 and J usage is TRBJ2-7, with TRBD2 matching 8 bases. The J segment lost 7 bases and the V segment lost 0 bases, leaving 5 bases of the junction unmatched. Germline lookup yields CDR1 DFQATT and CDR2 SNEGSKA (reference sequence). The CDR3 runs 13 residues. The CDR3 coding sequence is TGCAGTGCTAGAGATATGGGCGGGGGGGAGCAGTACTTC. This gives the protein CSARDMGGGEQYF.

The CDR3 region has the DNA TGCAGTGCTAGAGGCAAGGGACTAGCGGGAGGAATCTACGAGCAGTACTTC. The encoded protein is CSARGKGLAGGIYEQYF. This chain joins TRBV20-1 and TRBJ2-7, with 15 bases that match TRBD2. V shed 1 base and J 3 bases; nucleotides not matched to a gene: 7. CDR1 is DFQATT, CDR2 SNEGSKA, per germline (reference sequence). The CDR3 covers 17 residues.

This clonotype is classed as medium-sized (0.01 to 0.1%). The chain has TRBV28 and TRBJ1-6; unclear D gene. Trimming took 9 bases from V and 1 from J, leaving 7 bases between them. The CDR3 has 13 residues. Germline CDR1 and CDR2: MDHEN and SYDVKM. The CDR3 region is CARGPSYNSPLHF. The CDR3 region has the DNA TGTGCCAGGGGTCCATCCTATAATTCACCCCTCCACTTT.

The chain combines TRBV6-1 with TRBJ2-1; 13 bases are a match to TRBD2. The V gene end was trimmed by 4 bases and the J gene end by 7 bases; junction bases not matched to a gene: 10. Germline-derived CDR1 and CDR2 are MNHNS and SASEGT. The CDR3 extends over 17 amino acids. The CDR3 region is CASSVMGLAGRTNEQFF. The DNA for the CDR3 is TGTGCCAGCAGTGTAATGGGACTAGCGGGACGAACGAATGAGCAGTTCTTC.

This chain connects TRBV20-1 to TRBJ2-7, with 10 bases identical to TRBD2. There are 14 residues in the CDR3. J gave up 5 bases and V 3 bases, and 7 bases lay outside the gene matches. Germline values: CDR1 DFQATT, CDR2 SNEGSKA (reference sequence). The CDR3 protein is CSASVGLAGDEQYF. The CDR3 nucleotides read TGCAGTGCTAGCGTCGGGCTAGCGGGAGACGAGCAGTACTTC.

The chain employs TRBV28 and TRBJ2-1; 8 bases are a match to TRBD1. There are 15 residues in the CDR3. V lost 3 bases, J lost 5 bases, and 6 bases stayed unmatched. Germline CDR1 and CDR2: MDHEN and SYDVKM. The CDR3 nucleotides read TGTGCCAGCAGTTTCCCCCCGACAGGGGACAATGAGCAGTTCTTC. Its protein product is CASSFPPTGDNEQFF.

The sample holds a few counts of this clonotype. The CDR3 region is CASSLAGRGTSVHYEQYF. The DNA for the CDR3 is TGCGCCAGCAGCTTGGCGGGACGGGGGACTAGCGTCCACTACGAGCAGTACTTC. The chain uses TRBV5-1 and TRBJ2-7; 10 nucleotides agree with TRBD2. The V and J ends lost 0 bases and 3 bases, in that order; junction bases with no gene match: 12. Germline V gene lookup returns CDR1 SGHRS and CDR2 YFSETQ. There are 18 residues in the CDR3. Supplemented by reference TRBV5-1 and TRBJ2-7, the full variable domain reads KAGVTQTPRYLIKTRGQQVTLSCSPISGHRSVSWYQQTPGQGLQFLFEYFSETQRNKGNFPGRFSGRQFSNSRSEMNVSTLELGDSALYLCASSLAGRGTSVHYEQYFGPGTRLTVT.

J is TRBJ1-1 and V is TRBV29-1; 7 bases match TRBD1. The CDR3 extends over 14 amino acids. From germline, CDR1 is SQVTM and CDR2 ANQGSEA. Trimming cost V 3 bases and J 8 bases; bases outside gene matches: 12. DNA of the CDR3: TGCAGCGTTGAGGGGAGGGCAACAGGGGCCGAAGCTTTCTTT. Its protein product is CSVEGRATGAEAFF.

The CDR3 DNA reads TGCGCCAGCAGCCCGCTAGCGGGGAGTTACGATACGCAGTATTTT. Protein product: CASSPLAGSYDTQYF. The chain is built from TRBV4-3 and TRBJ2-3, with 9 bases that match TRBD2. With 4 bases clipped from V and 6 bases from J, the junction kept 8 bases outside the gene matches. Germline V CDR1 and CDR2: LGHNA, YSLEER. This CDR3 contains 15 residues.

This clonotype is labeled as medium-sized. This sequence joins TRBV20-1 and TRBJ1-5, with a weak D call TRBD1 (6 bases). This CDR3 region has 16 residues. With 6 bases removed from V and 0 bases from J, the gap between germline ends came to 18 bases. Germline V gene lookup returns CDR1 DFQATT and CDR2 SNEGSKA (reference sequence). CDR3 in amino acids: CSARGQGLYSNQPQHF. The CDR3, as DNA: TGCAGTGCCCGGGGGCAGGGGCTTTATAGCAATCAGCCCCAGCATTTT.